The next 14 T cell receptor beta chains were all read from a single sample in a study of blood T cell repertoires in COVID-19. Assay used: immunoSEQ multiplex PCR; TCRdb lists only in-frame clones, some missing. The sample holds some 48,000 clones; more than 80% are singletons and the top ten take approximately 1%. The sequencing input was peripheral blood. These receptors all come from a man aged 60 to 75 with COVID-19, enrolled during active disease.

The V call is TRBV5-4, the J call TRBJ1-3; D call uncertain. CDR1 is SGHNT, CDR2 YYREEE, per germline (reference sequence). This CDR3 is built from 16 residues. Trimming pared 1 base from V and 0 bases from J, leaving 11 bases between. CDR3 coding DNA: TGTGCCAGCAGCTTGCGTGCACCGGGCTCTGGAAACACCATATATTTT. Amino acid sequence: CASSLRAPGSGNTIYF.

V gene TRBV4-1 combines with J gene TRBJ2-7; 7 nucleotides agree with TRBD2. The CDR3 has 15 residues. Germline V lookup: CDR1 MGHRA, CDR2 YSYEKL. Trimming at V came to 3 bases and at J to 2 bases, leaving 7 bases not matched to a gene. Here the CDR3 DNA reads TGCGCCAGCAGCCAGGGGGGGACTACAACCTACGAGCAGTACTTC. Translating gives CASSQGGTTTYEQYF.

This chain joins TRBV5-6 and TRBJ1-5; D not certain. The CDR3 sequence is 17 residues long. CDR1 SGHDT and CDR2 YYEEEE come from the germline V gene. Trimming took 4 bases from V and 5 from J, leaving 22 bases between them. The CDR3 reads CASSHEVVAQPHQPQHF. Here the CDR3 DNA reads TGTGCCAGCAGCCACGAGGTCGTGGCCCAGCCGCATCAGCCCCAGCATTTT.

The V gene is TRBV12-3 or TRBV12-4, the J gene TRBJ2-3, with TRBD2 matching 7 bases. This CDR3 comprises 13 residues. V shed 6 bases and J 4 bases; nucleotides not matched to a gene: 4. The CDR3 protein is CASRGGEADTQYF. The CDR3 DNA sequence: TGTGCCAGCAGGGGAGGGGAGGCAGATACGCAGTATTTT.

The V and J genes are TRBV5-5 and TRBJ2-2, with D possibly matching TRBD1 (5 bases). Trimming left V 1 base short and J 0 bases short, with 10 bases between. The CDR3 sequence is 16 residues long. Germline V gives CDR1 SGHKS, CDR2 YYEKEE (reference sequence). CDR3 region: CASSLTDNPNTGELFF. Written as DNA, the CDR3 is TGTGCCAGCAGCTTGACGGACAACCCGAACACCGGGGAGCTGTTTTTT.

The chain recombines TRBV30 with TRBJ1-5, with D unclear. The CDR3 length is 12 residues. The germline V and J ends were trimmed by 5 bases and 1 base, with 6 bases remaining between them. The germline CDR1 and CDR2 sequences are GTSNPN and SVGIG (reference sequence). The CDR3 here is CAWDYSNQPQHF. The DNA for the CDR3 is TGTGCCTGGGACTACAGCAATCAGCCCCAGCATTTT.

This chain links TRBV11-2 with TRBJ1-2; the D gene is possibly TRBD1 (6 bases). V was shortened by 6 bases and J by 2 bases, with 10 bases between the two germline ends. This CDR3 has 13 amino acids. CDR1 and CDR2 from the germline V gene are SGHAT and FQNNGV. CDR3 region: CASRPTGNYGYTF. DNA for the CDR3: TGTGCCAGCAGGCCCACAGGGAACTATGGCTACACCTTC.

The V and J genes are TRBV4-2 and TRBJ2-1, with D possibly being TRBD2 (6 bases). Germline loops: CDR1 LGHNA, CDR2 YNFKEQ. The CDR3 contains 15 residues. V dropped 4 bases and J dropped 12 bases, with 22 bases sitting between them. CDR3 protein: CASSPGGGPGTGQFF. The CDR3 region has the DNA TGTGCCAGCAGCCCCGGGGGAGGCCCCGGGACTGGGCAGTTCTTC.

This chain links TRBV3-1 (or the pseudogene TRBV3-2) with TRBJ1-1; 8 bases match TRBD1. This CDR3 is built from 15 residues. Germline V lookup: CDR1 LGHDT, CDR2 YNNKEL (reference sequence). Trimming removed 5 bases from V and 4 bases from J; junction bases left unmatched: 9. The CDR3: CASSKTQGAGTEAFF. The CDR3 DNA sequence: TGTGCCAGCAGCAAAACCCAGGGGGCTGGCACTGAAGCTTTCTTT.

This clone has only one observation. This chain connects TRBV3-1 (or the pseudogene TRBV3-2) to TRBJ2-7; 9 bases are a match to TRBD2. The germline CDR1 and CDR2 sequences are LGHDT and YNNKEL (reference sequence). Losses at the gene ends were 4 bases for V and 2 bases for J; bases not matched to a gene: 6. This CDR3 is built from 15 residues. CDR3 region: CASSLQAGGAYEQYF. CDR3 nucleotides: TGTGCCAGCAGCCTACAAGCGGGGGGCGCCTACGAGCAGTACTTC.

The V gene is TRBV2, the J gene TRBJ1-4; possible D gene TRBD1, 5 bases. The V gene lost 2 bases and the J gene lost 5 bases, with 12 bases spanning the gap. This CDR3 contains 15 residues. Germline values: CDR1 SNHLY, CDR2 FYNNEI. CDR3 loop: CASSELSGLNEKLFF. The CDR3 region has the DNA TGTGCCAGCAGTGAACTTTCAGGGCTAAATGAAAAACTGTTTTTT.

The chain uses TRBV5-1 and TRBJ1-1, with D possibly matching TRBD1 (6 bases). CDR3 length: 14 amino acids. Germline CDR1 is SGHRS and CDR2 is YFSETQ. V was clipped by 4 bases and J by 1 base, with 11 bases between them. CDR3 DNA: TGCGCCAGCAGCCCAGGGGTCTGGAACACTGAAGCTTTCTTT. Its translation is CASSPGVWNTEAFF.

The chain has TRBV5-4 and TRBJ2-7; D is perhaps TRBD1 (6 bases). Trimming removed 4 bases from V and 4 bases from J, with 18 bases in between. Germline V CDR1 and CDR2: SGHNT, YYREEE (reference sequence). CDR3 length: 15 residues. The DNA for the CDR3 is TGTGCCAGCAGCCCAGGATTGCTACAGGGATACGAGCAGTACTTC. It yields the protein CASSPGLLQGYEQYF.

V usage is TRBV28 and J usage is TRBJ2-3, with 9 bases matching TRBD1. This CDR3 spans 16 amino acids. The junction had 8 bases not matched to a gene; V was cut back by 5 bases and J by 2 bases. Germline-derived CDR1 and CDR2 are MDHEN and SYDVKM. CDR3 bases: TGTGCCAGCAGTGCCTCCGGGACAGGGAACACAGATACGCAGTATTTT. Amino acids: CASSASGTGNTDTQYF.